The 12 T cell receptor beta chains below all came from one sample that was sequenced in a study of blood T cell repertoires in COVID-19. Repertoires were generated with immunoSEQ multiplex PCR, while TCRdb's copy carries only in-frame clones and drops some. The table records over 300,000 clones, 90% of them present only once. Sequencing used peripheral blood. The source is a man between 18 and 35 years old with active or convalescent COVID-19.

The CDR3 loop reads CASSPDRNSNQPQHF. The CDR3 DNA reads as TGTGCCAGCTCTCCCGACAGGAACAGCAATCAGCCCCAGCATTTT. J is TRBJ1-5 and V is TRBV18, with D possibly TRBD1 on 6 matching bases. The V end lost 6 bases, the J end lost 1 base, and 13 bases lay between the germline ends. Per germline, CDR1 KGHSH and CDR2 LQKENI. The CDR3 spans 15 residues.

The chain has TRBV25-1 and TRBJ2-2, with a weak D call TRBD2 (6 bases). Germline CDR1 reads MGHDK; CDR2 reads SYGVNS. V was trimmed by 8 bases and J by 7 bases, leaving 8 bases between them. This CDR3 is 11 amino acids long. The CDR3 loop reads CASGGSGELFF. CDR3 nucleotides: TGTGCCAGCGGAGGGAGCGGGGAGCTGTTTTTT.

CDR3 protein: CAWSGAAGVETQYF. The CDR3 coding sequence is TGTGCCTGGAGTGGGGCAGCGGGAGTCGAGACCCAGTACTTC. The chain combines TRBV30 with TRBJ2-5; TRBD2 agrees at 8 bases. Germline-derived CDR1 and CDR2 are GTSNPN and SVGIG (reference sequence). The CDR3 loop spans 14 amino acids. The ends lost 1 base at V and 5 bases at J; junction bases unmatched: 6.

This rearrangement joins TRBV5-1 to TRBJ2-2; the match to TRBD1 covers 7 bases. The V gene end was trimmed by 4 bases and the J gene end by 6 bases; junction bases not matched to a gene: 6. The CDR3 extends over 14 amino acids. The germline gives CDR1 SGHRS, CDR2 YFSETQ. The CDR3: CASSPGQPAGELFF. The CDR3 nucleotides are TGCGCCAGCAGCCCGGGACAGCCGGCCGGGGAGCTGTTTTTT.

The V gene is TRBV9, the J gene TRBJ2-7; TRBD2 agrees at 8 bases. CDR1 SGDLS and CDR2 YYNGEE come from the germline V gene. The CDR3 length is 15 residues. J lost 2 bases, V lost 0 bases, and 4 bases had no gene match. DNA for the CDR3: TGTGCCAGCAGCGTAGAACCAGCGGGGGCCTACGAGCAGTACTTC. It is translated as CASSVEPAGAYEQYF. Looking up the rest from reference TRBV9 and TRBJ2-7 gives the full variable domain: DSGVTQTPKHLITATGQRVTLRCSPRSGDLSVYWYQQSLDQGLQFLIQYYNGEERAKGNILERFSAQQFPDLHSELNLSSLELGDSALYFCASSVEPAGAYEQYFGPGTRLTVT.

CDR3 protein: CASSSGGRANTEAFF. The CDR3 nucleotides are TGCGCCAGCAGCTCCGGCGGCAGGGCGAACACTGAAGCTTTCTTT. The chain recombines TRBV5-1 with TRBJ1-1; TRBD1 might be the D (5 bases). CDR3 length: 15 residues. The germline V and J ends were trimmed by 3 bases and 1 base, with 13 bases remaining between them. Germline assignment: CDR1 SGHRS and CDR2 YFSETQ.

A single count supports this clone. The chain links TRBV14 to TRBJ2-1; maybe TRBD1 (6 bases). The CDR3 loop spans 13 amino acids. Germline CDR1 is SGHDN and CDR2 is FVKESK. Between the trimmed V and J ends, which lost 0 bases and 9 bases, there was a span of 9 bases. The CDR3 coding sequence is TGTGCCAGCAGCCAAGATCTAGGGGGTGAGCAGTTCTTC. Protein: CASSQDLGGEQFF.

V gene TRBV7-2 combines with J gene TRBJ2-2; tentatively, D is TRBD2 (6 bases). Trimming removed 5 bases from V and 5 bases from J, with 15 bases in between. The germline CDR1 and CDR2 sequences are SGHTA and FQGNSA. This CDR3 comprises 15 residues. The chain's CDR3 is CASSLDGGRTGELFF. CDR3 DNA sequence: TGTGCCAGCAGCCTAGATGGGGGGAGGACCGGGGAGCTGTTTTTT.

The chain recombines TRBV9 with TRBJ2-1; tentative D call: TRBD1 (5 bases). V was shortened by 3 bases and J by 4 bases, with 11 bases between the two germline ends. Germline loops: CDR1 SGDLS, CDR2 YYNGEE. CDR3 size: 14 residues. The CDR3 DNA follows: TGTGCCAGCAGCGGCGGAGACAGTTACAATGAGCAGTTCTTC. This sequence encodes CASSGGDSYNEQFF.

The rearrangement uses TRBV21-1 and TRBJ2-2; the D call in the table, TRBD2, was not verified against the DNA. TRBV21-1 is a pseudogene locus. This CDR3 region has 18 residues. The DNA of the CDR3 is TGTGCCAGCAGCAAAAAGTCTAGCGGGGGGGCGTTCACCGGGGAGCTGTTTTTT. Amino acids: CASSKKSSGGAFTGELFF.

V usage is TRBV12-3 or TRBV12-4 and J usage is TRBJ2-1, with TRBD2 as a possible D gene (6 bases). The V gene lost 4 bases and the J gene lost 7 bases, with 11 bases spanning the gap. The CDR3 has 13 residues. The CDR3 DNA reads as TGTGCCAGCAGTTGGTCGGCGGGGAATGAGCAGTTCTTC. This translates into CASSWSAGNEQFF.

The chain employs TRBV5-1 and TRBJ2-5, with 8 bases matching TRBD2. V was clipped by 0 bases and J by 5 bases; unmatched bases: 6. CDR1 is SGHRS, CDR2 YFSETQ, per germline. The CDR3 is 15 amino acids. The CDR3 loop is CASSLGQAGAETQYF. The CDR3 DNA sequence: TGCGCCAGCAGCTTGGGTCAAGCGGGGGCCGAGACCCAGTACTTC. Complete variable domain (other parts from reference TRBV5-1 and TRBJ2-5): KAGVTQTPRYLIKTRGQQVTLSCSPISGHRSVSWYQQTPGQGLQFLFEYFSETQRNKGNFPGRFSGRQFSNSRSEMNVSTLELGDSALYLCASSLGQAGAETQYFGPGTRLLVL.